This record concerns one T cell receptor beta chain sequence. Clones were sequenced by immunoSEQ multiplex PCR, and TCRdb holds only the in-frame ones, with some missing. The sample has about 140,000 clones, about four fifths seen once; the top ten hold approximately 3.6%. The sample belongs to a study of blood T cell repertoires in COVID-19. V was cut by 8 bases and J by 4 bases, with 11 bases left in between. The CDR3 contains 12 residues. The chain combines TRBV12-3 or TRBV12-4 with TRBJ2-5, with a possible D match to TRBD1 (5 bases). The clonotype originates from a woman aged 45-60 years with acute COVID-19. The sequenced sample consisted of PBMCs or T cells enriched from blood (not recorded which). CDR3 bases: TGTGCCAGCTACAGGCCCGGAGAGACCCAGTACTTC. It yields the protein CASYRPGETQYF.